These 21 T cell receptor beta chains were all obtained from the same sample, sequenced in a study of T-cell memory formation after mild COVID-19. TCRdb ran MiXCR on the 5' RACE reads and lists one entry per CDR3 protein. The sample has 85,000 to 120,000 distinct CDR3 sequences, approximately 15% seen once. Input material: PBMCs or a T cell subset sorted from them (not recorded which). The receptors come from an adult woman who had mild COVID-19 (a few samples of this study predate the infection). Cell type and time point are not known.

The CDR3 sequence: CASSAGPANYGYTF. For the CDR3, the DNA is TGTGCCAGCAGTGCGGGACCAGCTAACTATGGCTACACCTTC. The chain links TRBV25-1 to TRBJ1-2, with D perhaps TRBD1 (5 bases). Trimming removed 4 bases from V and 0 bases from J, with 9 bases in between. The germline gives CDR1 MGHDK, CDR2 SYGVNS. The CDR3 loop spans 14 amino acids.

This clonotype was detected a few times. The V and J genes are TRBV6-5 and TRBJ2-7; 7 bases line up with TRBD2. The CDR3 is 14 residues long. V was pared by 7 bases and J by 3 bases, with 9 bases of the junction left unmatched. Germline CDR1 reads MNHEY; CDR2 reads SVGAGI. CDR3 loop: CASTLGASGYEQYF. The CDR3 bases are TGTGCCAGCACCCTAGGGGCTAGCGGCTACGAGCAGTACTTC.

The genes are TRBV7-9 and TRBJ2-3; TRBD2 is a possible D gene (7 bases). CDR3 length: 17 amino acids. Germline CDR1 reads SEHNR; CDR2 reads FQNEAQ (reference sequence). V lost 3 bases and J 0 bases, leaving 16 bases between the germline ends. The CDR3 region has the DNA TGTGCCAGCAGCTTTAACCCGGGGGGCCATAGCACAGATACGCAGTATTTT. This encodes CASSFNPGGHSTDTQYF.

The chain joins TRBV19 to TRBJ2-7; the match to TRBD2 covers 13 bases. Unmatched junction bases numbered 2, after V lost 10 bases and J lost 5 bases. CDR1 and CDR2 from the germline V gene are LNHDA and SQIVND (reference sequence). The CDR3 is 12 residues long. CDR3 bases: TGTGCCACGACTAGCGGGAGGAACGAGCAGTACTTC. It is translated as CATTSGRNEQYF.

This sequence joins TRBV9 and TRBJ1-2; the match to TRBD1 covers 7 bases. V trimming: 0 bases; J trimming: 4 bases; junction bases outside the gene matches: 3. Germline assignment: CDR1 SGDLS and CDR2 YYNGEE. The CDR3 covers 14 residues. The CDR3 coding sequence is TGTGCCAGCAGCGTAGAGGGGGCAGCCTATGGCTACACCTTC. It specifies CASSVEGAAYGYTF.

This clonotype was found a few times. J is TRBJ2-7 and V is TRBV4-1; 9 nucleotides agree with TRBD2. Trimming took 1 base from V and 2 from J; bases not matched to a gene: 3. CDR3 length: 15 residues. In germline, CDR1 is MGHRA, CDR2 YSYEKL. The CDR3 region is CASSQGTSETYEQYF. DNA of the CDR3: TGCGCCAGCAGCCAAGGGACTAGCGAGACCTACGAGCAGTACTTC.

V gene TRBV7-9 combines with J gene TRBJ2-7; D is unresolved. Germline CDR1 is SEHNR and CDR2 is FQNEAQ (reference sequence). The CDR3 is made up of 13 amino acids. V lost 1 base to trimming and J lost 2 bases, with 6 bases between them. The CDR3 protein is CASSLVNPYEQYF. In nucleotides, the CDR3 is TGTGCCAGCAGCTTAGTGAACCCCTACGAGCAGTACTTC.

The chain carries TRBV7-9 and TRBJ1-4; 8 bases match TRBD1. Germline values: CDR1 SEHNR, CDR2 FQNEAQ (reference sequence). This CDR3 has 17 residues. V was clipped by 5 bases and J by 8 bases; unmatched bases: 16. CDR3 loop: CASSLSSTTGEKEKLFF. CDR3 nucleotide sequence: TGTGCCAGCAGCCTTTCGTCTACGACAGGGGAAAAAGAAAAACTGTTTTTT.

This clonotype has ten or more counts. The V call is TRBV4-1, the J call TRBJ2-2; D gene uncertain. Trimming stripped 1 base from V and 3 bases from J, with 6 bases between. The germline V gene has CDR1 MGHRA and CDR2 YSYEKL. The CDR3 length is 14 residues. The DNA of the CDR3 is TGCGCCAGCAGCCAAGCAGAAGACACCGGGGAGCTGTTTTTT. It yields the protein CASSQAEDTGELFF.

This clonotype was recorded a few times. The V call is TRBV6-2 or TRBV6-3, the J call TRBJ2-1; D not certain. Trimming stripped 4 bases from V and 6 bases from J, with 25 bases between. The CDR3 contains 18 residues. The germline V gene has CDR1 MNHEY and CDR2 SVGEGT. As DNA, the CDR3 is TGTGCCAGCAGTTTGCGTATAGGTGGAAGGGATGTCGTCAATGAGCAGTTCTTC. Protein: CASSLRIGGRDVVNEQFF.

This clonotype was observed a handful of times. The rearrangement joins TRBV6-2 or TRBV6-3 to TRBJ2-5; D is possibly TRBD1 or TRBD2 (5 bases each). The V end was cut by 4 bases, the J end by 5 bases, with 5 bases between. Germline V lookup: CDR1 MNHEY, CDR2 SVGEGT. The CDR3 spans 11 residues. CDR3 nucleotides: TGTGCCAGCAGTTGGGGGGAGACCCAGTACTTC. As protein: CASSWGETQYF.

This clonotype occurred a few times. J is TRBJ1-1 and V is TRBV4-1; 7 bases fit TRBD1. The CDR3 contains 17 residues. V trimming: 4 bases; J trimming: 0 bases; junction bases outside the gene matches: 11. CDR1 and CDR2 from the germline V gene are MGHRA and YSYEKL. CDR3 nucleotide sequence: TGCGCCAGCAGCCCCACGAACCTACAGGGGATGAACACTGAAGCTTTCTTT. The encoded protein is CASSPTNLQGMNTEAFF.

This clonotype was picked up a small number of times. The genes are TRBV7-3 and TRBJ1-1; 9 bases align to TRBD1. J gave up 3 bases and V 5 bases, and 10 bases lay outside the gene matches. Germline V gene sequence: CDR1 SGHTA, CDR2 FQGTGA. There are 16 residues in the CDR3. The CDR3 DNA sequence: TGTGCCAGCAGCCCGGGACAGGGCATCTGGGACACTGAAGCTTTCTTT. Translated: CASSPGQGIWDTEAFF.

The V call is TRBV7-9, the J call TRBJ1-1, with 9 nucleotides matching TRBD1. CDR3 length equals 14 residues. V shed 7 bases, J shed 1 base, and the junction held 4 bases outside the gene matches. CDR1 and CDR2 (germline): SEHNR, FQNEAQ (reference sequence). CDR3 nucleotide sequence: TGTGCCAGCACCTGGACAGGGGAGAACACTGAAGCTTTCTTT. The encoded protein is CASTWTGENTEAFF. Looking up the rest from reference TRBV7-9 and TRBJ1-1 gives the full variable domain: DTGVSQNPRHKITKRGQNVTFRCDPISEHNRLYWYRQTLGQGPEFLTYFQNEAQLEKSRLLSDRFSAERPKGSFSTLEIQRTEQGDSAMYLCASTWTGENTEAFFGQGTRLTVV.

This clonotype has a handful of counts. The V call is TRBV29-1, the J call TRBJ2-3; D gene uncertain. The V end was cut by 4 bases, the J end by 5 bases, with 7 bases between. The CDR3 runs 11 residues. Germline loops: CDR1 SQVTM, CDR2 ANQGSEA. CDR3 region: CSVVDEDTQYF. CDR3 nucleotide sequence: TGCAGCGTTGTTGACGAAGATACGCAGTATTTT.

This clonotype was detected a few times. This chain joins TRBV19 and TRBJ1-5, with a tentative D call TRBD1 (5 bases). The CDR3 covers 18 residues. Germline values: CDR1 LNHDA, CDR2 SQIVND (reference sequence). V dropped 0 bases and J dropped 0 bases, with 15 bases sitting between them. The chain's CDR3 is CASSIDSWGSGSNQPQHF. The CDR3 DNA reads TGTGCCAGTAGTATAGATTCGTGGGGGTCAGGTAGCAATCAGCCCCAGCATTTT.

The CDR3 nucleotides are TGTGCCAGCAGGAGGGCTGACACTGAAGCTTTCTTT. This encodes CASRRADTEAFF. The chain carries TRBV7-9 and TRBJ1-1; no clear D. V was shortened by 6 bases and J by 3 bases, with 8 bases between the two germline ends. The CDR3 is 12 amino acids. The germline CDR1 and CDR2 sequences are SEHNR and FQNEAQ (reference sequence).

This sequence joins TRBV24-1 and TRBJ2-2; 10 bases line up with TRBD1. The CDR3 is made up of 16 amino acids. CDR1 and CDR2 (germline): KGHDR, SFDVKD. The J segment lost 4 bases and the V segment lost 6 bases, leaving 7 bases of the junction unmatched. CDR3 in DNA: TGTGCCACCAGTATAACGGGACAGGGGTTCACCGGGGAGCTGTTTTTT. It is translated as CATSITGQGFTGELFF.

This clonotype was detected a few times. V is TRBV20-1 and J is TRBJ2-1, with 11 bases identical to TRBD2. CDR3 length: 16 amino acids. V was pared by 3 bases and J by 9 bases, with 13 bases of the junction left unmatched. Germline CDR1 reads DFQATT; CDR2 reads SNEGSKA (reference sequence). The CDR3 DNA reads TGCAGTGCTAGGGCGACTAGCGGGATTATTAGGGGTGAGCAGTTCTTC. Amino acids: CSARATSGIIRGEQFF.

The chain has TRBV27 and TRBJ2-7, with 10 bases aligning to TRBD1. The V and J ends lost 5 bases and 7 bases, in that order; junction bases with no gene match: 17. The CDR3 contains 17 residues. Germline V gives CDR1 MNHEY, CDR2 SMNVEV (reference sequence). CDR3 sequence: CASSALPGQGTSGEQYF. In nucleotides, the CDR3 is TGTGCCAGCAGTGCTCTCCCGGGACAGGGGACGTCGGGGGAGCAGTACTTC.

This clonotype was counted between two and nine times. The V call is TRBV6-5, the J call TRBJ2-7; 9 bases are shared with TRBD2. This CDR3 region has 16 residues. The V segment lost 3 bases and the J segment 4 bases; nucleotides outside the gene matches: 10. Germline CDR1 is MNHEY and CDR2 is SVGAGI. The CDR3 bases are TGTGCCAGCAGTTATGAGGCGGGAGGGCCGGGGTACGAGCAGTACTTC. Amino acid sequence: CASSYEAGGPGYEQYF.